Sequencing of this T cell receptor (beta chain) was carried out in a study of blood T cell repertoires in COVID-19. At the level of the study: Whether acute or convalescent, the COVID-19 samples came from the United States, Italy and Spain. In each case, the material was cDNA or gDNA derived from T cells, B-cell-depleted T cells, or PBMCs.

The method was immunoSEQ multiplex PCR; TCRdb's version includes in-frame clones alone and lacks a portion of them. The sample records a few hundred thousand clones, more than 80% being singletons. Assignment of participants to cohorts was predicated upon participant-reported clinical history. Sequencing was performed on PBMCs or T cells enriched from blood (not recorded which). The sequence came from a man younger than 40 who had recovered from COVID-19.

Here the CDR3 DNA reads TGCGCCAGCAGCCCCGGGTCTAGCGGGAGTCGTGAGACCCAGTACTTC. Protein: CASSPGSSGSRETQYF. V is TRBV5-1 and J is TRBJ2-5; TRBD2 matches 10 bases. The CDR3 totals 16 residues. V shed 4 bases and J 5 bases; nucleotides not matched to a gene: 11. Germline-derived CDR1 and CDR2 are SGHRS and YFSETQ.